Presented here are 14 T cell receptor beta chains from one specimen sequenced in a study of blood T cell repertoires in COVID-19. The table came from immunoSEQ multiplex PCR; TCRdb's copy has only in-frame clones and leaves some out. The sample shows 110,000 or so clones, 65% to 85% of them seen only once. Sequencing was done on a sample of peripheral blood. The source is a man in his forties or fifties with acute or convalescent COVID-19.

The rearrangement links TRBV5-1 to TRBJ1-2, with 11 bases that match TRBD1. The CDR3 totals 15 residues. From germline, CDR1 is SGHRS and CDR2 YFSETQ. The J segment lost 4 bases and the V segment lost 0 bases, leaving 2 bases of the junction unmatched. This CDR3 reads CASSLAGTGGYGYTF. The CDR3 DNA follows: TGCGCCAGCAGCTTGGCCGGGACAGGGGGCTATGGCTACACCTTC.

V usage is TRBV5-1 and J usage is TRBJ2-1, with 15 bases fitting TRBD2. Germline values: CDR1 SGHRS, CDR2 YFSETQ. The CDR3 has 19 amino acids. Trimming at V came to 3 bases and at J to 3 bases, leaving 10 bases not matched to a gene. DNA for the CDR3: TGCGCCAGCAGCTGGTGGGGACTAGCGGGGGGCCAGAACTACAATGAGCAGTTCTTC. Protein sequence: CASSWWGLAGGQNYNEQFF.

The V call is TRBV10-3, the J call TRBJ2-1; tentatively, D is TRBD2 (6 bases). The CDR3 runs 13 residues. V gave up 8 bases and J gave up 0 bases, with 8 bases separating them. The V gene's germline CDR1 is ENHRY and CDR2 SYGVKD. The CDR3 DNA reads TGTGCCATCGCGGGGTCCTCCTACAATGAGCAGTTCTTC. Protein: CAIAGSSYNEQFF.

The chain carries TRBV19 and TRBJ1-2; 8 bases align to TRBD1. The V gene's germline CDR1 is LNHDA and CDR2 SQIVND (reference sequence). V was clipped by 4 bases and J by 8 bases; unmatched bases: 6. This CDR3 spans 13 amino acids. The CDR3 nucleotides are TGTGCCAGTAGTAGTAACACAGGGGGAGGCTACACCTTC. This codes for CASSSNTGGGYTF.

V gene TRBV7-9 combines with J gene TRBJ1-3, with D perhaps TRBD1 (6 bases). This CDR3 is 14 amino acids long. Germline CDR1 and CDR2: SEHNR and FQNEAQ (reference sequence). V was shortened by 5 bases and J by 0 bases, with 8 bases between the two germline ends. The CDR3 bases are TGTGCCAGCAGCCCAGGGGACTCTGGAAACACCATATATTTT. This translates into CASSPGDSGNTIYF.

V gene TRBV20-1 combines with J gene TRBJ2-1, with 11 positions matching TRBD2. V lost 3 bases, J lost 0 bases, and 4 bases stayed unmatched. CDR1 is DFQATT and CDR2 is SNEGSKA in the germline V gene (reference sequence). This CDR3 is built from 16 residues. DNA of the CDR3: TGCAGTGCTAGTGGGGGACTAGCGGCCTCCTACAATGAGCAGTTCTTC. The encoded protein is CSASGGLAASYNEQFF.

The chain is built from TRBV5-4 and TRBJ1-6, with 7 positions matching TRBD1. Germline trimming cut 4 bases from V and 8 bases from J; bases unmatched to any gene: 9. This CDR3 comprises 15 residues. Germline CDR1 and CDR2: SGHNT and YYREEE (reference sequence). The CDR3 protein is CASSVQGPWDSPLHF. The CDR3 DNA follows: TGTGCCAGCAGCGTACAGGGGCCCTGGGATTCACCCCTCCACTTT.

This clone was picked up a small number of times. CDR3 region: CASSPSAGVYQPQHF. In DNA form, the CDR3 reads TGCGCCAGCAGCCCCTCCGCGGGGGTTTATCAGCCCCAGCATTTT. The gene calls are TRBV5-1 and TRBJ1-5, with TRBD1 as a possible D gene (5 bases). This CDR3 comprises 15 residues. Trimming shortened V by 4 bases and J by 5 bases, and 16 bases separated the two germline ends. The germline gives CDR1 SGHRS, CDR2 YFSETQ.

The CDR3 protein is CASSYEGFGQYF. The CDR3 nucleotides are TGTGCCAGCAGTTATGAGGGCTTTGGGCAGTATTTT. The chain carries TRBV6-5 and TRBJ2-3; D possibly corresponds to TRBD2 (5 bases). V was cut by 3 bases and J by 11 bases, with 12 bases left in between. CDR3 size: 12 residues. Germline CDR1 is MNHEY and CDR2 is SVGAGI.

CDR3 sequence reads: CASIAWTGRAEAFF. The CDR3 nucleotides read TGTGCCAGCATTGCGTGGACAGGGAGAGCGGAAGCTTTCTTT. V is TRBV6-5 and J is TRBJ1-1; 8 bases line up with TRBD1. The CDR3 has 14 residues. From germline, CDR1 is MNHEY and CDR2 SVGAGI. With V trimmed by 7 bases and J by 8 bases, 12 bases remained unmatched.

The gene calls are TRBV29-1 and TRBJ2-3, with TRBD1 matching 11 bases. The ends lost 3 bases at V and 4 bases at J; junction bases unmatched: 3. The CDR3 has 14 amino acids. Germline-derived CDR1 and CDR2 are SQVTM and ANQGSEA. The CDR3 here is CSVDRDRGADTQYF. DNA for the CDR3: TGCAGCGTTGACCGGGACAGGGGGGCAGATACGCAGTATTTT.

This clone was counted a single time. V gene TRBV6-1 combines with J gene TRBJ2-6; a weak D match, TRBD2 (6 bases). This CDR3 contains 18 residues. In germline, CDR1 is MNHNS, CDR2 SASEGT. V lost 4 bases to trimming and J lost 0 bases, with 16 bases between them. CDR3 loop: CASSGGGVPFSGANVLTF. DNA of the CDR3: TGTGCCAGCAGTGGCGGCGGGGTCCCCTTCTCTGGGGCCAACGTCCTGACTTTC.

V usage is TRBV5-4 and J usage is TRBJ2-5; 15 nucleotides match TRBD2. Trimming removed 3 bases from V and 4 bases from J; junction bases left unmatched: 7. The germline CDR1 and CDR2 sequences are SGHNT and YYREEE (reference sequence). This CDR3 region has 17 residues. CDR3 sequence: CASSSPGLAGGRETQYF. CDR3 sequence (DNA): TGTGCCAGCAGCTCTCCGGGACTAGCGGGGGGCCGAGAGACCCAGTACTTC.

The CDR3 region has the DNA TGTGCCAGTTTTGCAGGGATAAACACTGAAGCTTTCTTT. Translating it yields CASFAGINTEAFF. The chain recombines TRBV18 with TRBJ1-1; TRBD1 is a possible D gene (5 bases). CDR1 is KGHSH, CDR2 LQKENI, per germline. V was pared by 9 bases and J by 2 bases, with 13 bases between. The CDR3 spans 13 residues. The full variable domain, its missing parts supplied by reference TRBV18 and TRBJ1-1, is NAGVMQNPRHLVRRRGQEARLRCSPMKGHSHVYWYRQLPEEGLKFMVYLQKENIIDESGMPKERFSAEFPKEGPSILRIQQVVRGDSAAYFCASFAGINTEAFFGQGTRLTVV.